The subject of this entry is one T cell receptor (beta chain). No antigen is known for it. These data come from a study of shared clonotypes between healthy human individuals. Study observations and caveats: Memory subsets generally showed lower estimated richness than naive subsets. Among non-shared clonotypes, generation probabilities were lower than among those shared by all four donors.

Several immunoSEQ 96-well plates shared each subset's DNA, each plate a replicate. Clones were read by immunoSEQ multiplex PCR, and TCRdb kept only the in-frame ones, dropping some. The table lists some 2,000,000 clones, roughly 94% of them singletons. From CD4+ cells came CD45RA+ naive and CD45RA-negative memory subsets. The receptor's source is a man younger than 35 in good health. The sample comprised naive CD4+ T cells sorted from blood. Subset given: CD45RA+ positively selected.

The DNA of the CDR3 is TGTGCCAGCTCACCACCTGGACAGGGGGGAGGAAACACCATATATTTT. As protein: CASSPPGQGGGNTIYF. The V and J genes are TRBV18 and TRBJ1-3; 10 nucleotides agree with TRBD1. The V and J ends lost 0 bases and 4 bases, in that order; junction bases with no gene match: 3. CDR3 length: 16 amino acids. Per the germline V gene, CDR1 is KGHSH and CDR2 is LQKENI. The full variable domain, its missing parts supplied by reference TRBV18 and TRBJ1-3, is NAGVMQNPRHLVRRRGQEARLRCSPMKGHSHVYWYRQLPEEGLKFMVYLQKENIIDESGMPKERFSAEFPKEGPSILRIQQVVRGDSAAYFCASSPPGQGGGNTIYFGEGSWLTVV.